The T cell receptor beta chain under discussion was sequenced for a study of cytomegalovirus exposure and HLA in healthy donors (dated by TCRdb to between 2016 and 2019). Notes on the research overall: An earlier analysis of approximately 590 of the donors reported approximately 290 Gb of sequence data and approximately 110 million unique TCR beta sequences from about 180 million T cells. About 280 gigabases of sequencing data and around 80 million unique TCR sequences made up an early release that covered fewer than 650 HLA-typed donors. Among the roughly 400 genotyped donors, 81% belonged to the genetic ancestry cluster associated with self-reported Caucasian donors. The study aimed to test whether signatures of past pathogen exposure could be identified by cataloging public T cell receptors. The T cell repertoires of roughly 660 subjects were profiled by immunosequencing and related to cytomegalovirus serostatus. In addition to the first cohort of 666 subjects, a separate validation cohort of 130 or so different subjects was used. The study combined high-throughput TCR immunosequencing, statistical association of individual TCRs with disease status, and machine learning to predict cytomegalovirus infection status. A later analysis re-examined previously published TCR beta repertoires from just over 650 donors and added high-resolution HLA genotyping to investigate patterns of TCR occurrence. Rather than drawing on any new phenotypic data, the later analysis identified candidate immune exposures from TCR beta sequences and the way those sequences occurred across donors. To decide whether each TCR beta V gene segment behaved as functional or pseudogenic, an earlier analysis of some 600 of the donors relied on high-throughput TCR beta sequencing. Donor age, sex, ethnicity and CMV serostatus were compiled together with the repertoire data. In a later genetic analysis, genome-wide SNP genotypes for about three fifths of the roughly 670 donors were used, and that subset was treated as a discovery cohort. Every repertoire in the discovery cohort had been generated on one and the same sequencing platform. HLA typing included class I and class II loci at four-digit resolution. The number of typed donors differed by locus: about 620-640 for A, B, C, DRB1 and DQB1; some 500 for DQA1; 606 for DPA1; and about 450 for DPB1. Four to six DR-DQ haplotypes were handled as single units for association and clustering because linkage in the cohort was strong. On average, roughly 250,000 unique TCR beta nucleotide sequences were sequenced per donor among roughly 430 genotyped donors of the cohort, with around 19% of those sequences being non-productive. The paper's findings and limits, for the study overall: In a later analysis, the rate of TCR association differed among HLA loci, with DRB1 alleles having the most associated TCRs and HLA-C alleles having the fewest. Compared with the approximately 670-donor mean, donors in an Asian-associated ancestry cluster had fewer N-insertions in productive TCRs, according to a later genetic analysis. In this cohort, only TCR beta chains were sequenced, and detectable features were limited by the absence of alpha or paired-chain data. Sequencing depth was assumed to be roughly uniform across donors in the presence/absence analyses, though that assumption may not hold. When HLA alleles, especially DR and DQ, strongly co-occurred, TCR associations were difficult to assign to individual alleles. Across donors, most TCR sequences were observed very rarely, whereas some public TCRs were present in many individuals. In vitro tests confirmed that a few of the cytomegalovirus-associated TCR beta chains recognize cytomegalovirus antigens. Some IMGT-functional V segments, including TRBV6-2 and TRBV6-3, could not be distinguished by the 87-base-pair reads and were therefore excluded. According to a later analysis, parvovirus B19, influenza, CMV and Epstein-Barr virus appeared linked to several top co-occurrence clusters. In a later genetic analysis, a missense DCLRE1C variant was associated with V-gene and J-gene trimming of TCR beta chains, and the association was replicated in an independent cohort. In a later analysis, HLA-associated TCR beta chains were found to be more clonally expanded and to have lower generation probabilities than equally common non-associated chains. A cluster of highly shared sequence variants was judged likely to represent a technical artifact of the sequencing pipeline. For the cohort, immune exposure information was limited to CMV serostatus. In a later analysis, around 15,000 TCR beta sequences were associated with specific HLA alleles at a false discovery rate of 0.05. A further reported finding was that TCR beta sequences accurately predicted the HLA-A and HLA-B alleles for most subjects in the first cohort. According to a later analysis, most CMV-associated TCR beta chains appeared to be HLA-restricted, and the HLA associations seemed to be driven largely by CMV exposure. A total of roughly 160 TCR beta chains were listed by the study as associated with cytomegalovirus. Linkage disequilibrium might explain the correlated functional status among segregating V segments, but an unknown experimental factor could not be ruled out. Because HLA typing was missing for some donors at each locus, association tests included only the typed subset. Because counts were too low, 15 to 20 rarely observed V segments, including chromosome 9 orphons, were left out of the earlier analysis of some 600 of the donors. The classifier was reported to diagnose cytomegalovirus status with high specificity and sensitivity in both the original and validation cohorts. It was suggested by the authors that the approach could potentially be generalized to other disease states and immunological phenotypes. In an earlier analysis of approximately 590 of the donors, most TCR beta V segments were observed in productive rearrangements about 87% or about 30% of the time, broadly matching IMGT annotations.

The CDR3 spans 13 residues, from the cysteine through the phenylalanine. The read is trimmed to its CDR3 DNA, 39 bases read in frame from base 1. V is cut by 3 bases and J by 6 bases, and the space between the germline ends is 11 bases. According to the germline V gene, CDR1 reads MNHEY and CDR2 reads SVGAGI. The cohort was made up of 500 to 800 healthy bone marrow donors. All cohort members were sampled while nominally healthy, although unrecorded immune exposures were likely present. The donor was CMV seropositive and belonged to the group of 250 to 300 seropositive cohort members. Each donor provided a peripheral blood sample, and peripheral blood mononuclear cells were used for TCR beta sequencing. The Qiagen DNeasy Blood Extraction Kit was used to extract genomic DNA from the blood cell samples. Library preparation used the immunoSEQ multiplex PCR assay. For the multiplex PCR, a mixture combining 60 forward primers for TCR Vbeta segments and 13 reverse primers for TCR Jbeta segments was used. Amplification of the CDR3 region of rearranged TCR beta genes was performed with a multiplex PCR assay on genomic DNA. Amplified TCR beta libraries were sequenced as 87-base-pair reads on the Illumina HiSeq System. Processing in the source paper ran as follows. In a later analysis, 77 million or so unique TCR beta chains were counted across the 500 to 850 repertoires, and around 10 million of these chains were shared by at least two donors. To remove PCR and sequencing errors, raw reads were error-corrected and collapsed into unique sequences using a nearest-neighbor algorithm that merged closely related sequences. V, D and J gene segments were assigned by aligning CDR3 sequences to IMGT reference sequences. For a sequence to be retained, a match of at least six nucleotides was required to both a V gene segment and a J gene segment. A rearrangement counted as productive if the CDR3 had no stop codons and remained in frame with V and J, and every other rearrangement counted as non-productive. CDR3 was defined by IMGT convention, running from the second conserved V-encoded cysteine to the conserved J-encoded phenylalanine. In an earlier analysis of around 600 of the donors, sequences lacking an unambiguous match to a single V gene segment were excluded. In an earlier analysis of approximately 560 of the donors, a V segment was called functional when productive rearrangements were above 56.7%, and segregating when the standard deviation between donors exceeded 5%. To diagnose cytomegalovirus status from the catalog of TCR beta chain sequences, a statistical classification framework was built. A later analysis assigned V and J genes by comparing TCR nucleotide sequences with IMGT/GENE-DB human TR gene sequences. Using the TCRdist pipeline, a later analysis assigned CDR3 sequences along with most-parsimonious VDJ recombination scenarios. In a later analysis, every TCR beta chain was defined by the combination of its CDR3 amino acid sequence and its V-gene family, and reads without a unique V-gene family were dropped. To address suspected cross-contamination and a sequencing artifact, a later analysis removed approximately 600 highly shared, low-generation-probability nucleotide sequences. In a later analysis, a clonal expansion index was calculated for each public chain from normalized within-repertoire ranks of inferred template counts. In a later analysis, generation probabilities were computed with a VDJ recombination model fitted to out-of-frame rearrangements, and the resulting probabilities were checked against IGoR. Hypergeometric tests were used in a later analysis to score TCR-TCR, TCR-HLA and TCR-CMV co-occurrence, with a repertoire-size bias correction applied to the TCR pairs. In a later analysis, false discovery rates were estimated by permuting HLA or CMV assignments 20 times. In a later analysis, co-occurring TCRs were grouped using DBSCAN, and TCRdist sequence similarity was added for clustering within HLA-allele-positive subsets. Co-occurrence clustering excluded repertoires with fewer than 30,000 or more than 120,000 public chains, plus five with anomalous nucleotide sharing. Imported from immuneACCESS, the table was reduced by TCRdb to in-frame sequences with V and J called. These copies leave out some clones; in studies compared against another copy, an unresolved V gene accounts for under half, and the cause of the remainder is not known. V and J calls and clone size are given by that table; D and trimming were obtained from the DNA. This sample holds about 110,000 clones; roughly 72% were observed only once. The ten largest clones add up to roughly 4.2% of the sample.

This clone turned up a few times. Its cognate antigen has yet to be identified. No much larger clone exists at a distance of one base, and base qualities are not known. Recombination joined TRBV6-5 with TRBJ1-2; the D region possibly corresponds to TRBD1 (6 bases align). Sequenced sample: PBMCs. This clonotype was sampled from a woman between 35 and 50 years old in good health and CMV-seropositive. The DNA sequence is TGTGCCAGCAGTTATACAGGGTTCCATGGCTACACCTTC. The translation is CASSYTGFHGYTF.